The sequence of this TCR beta chain was determined in a study of radiotherapy plus CTLA-4 blockade in lung cancer. Background on the study: With 31% of patients having disease control, objective responses were seen in less than 20%. General study results and limits: Once radiotherapy plus ipilimumab had been given, TCR clones derived from tumor expanded in blood.

Here immunoSEQ multiplex PCR was the method, and the copy in TCRdb shows in-frame clones only, minus some. The sample holds more than 80,000 clones, around 85% seen once. Focal radiation with ipilimumab CTLA-4 blockade was given to patients with chemo-refractory metastatic non-small-cell lung cancer. Comments on this clone: The antigen remains unidentified.

With V trimmed by 5 bases and J by 3 bases, 5 bases remained unmatched. CDR1 is GTSNPN, CDR2 SVGIG, per germline (reference sequence). The CDR3 has 14 amino acids. The sequence derives from a human donor with non-small cell lung cancer that progressed on radiotherapy plus ipilimumab. Some clones in this sample may be carry-over from other donors' samples. Sequenced here: peripheral blood, sampled from a patient treated with radiotherapy plus ipilimumab. This chain uses TRBV30 with TRBJ2-3; 10 bases fit TRBD1. The CDR3 DNA reads TGTGCCTGGGACAGGGGGCTCTCGACAGATACGCAGTATTTT. Its protein is CAWDRGLSTDTQYF.